Below are 21 T cell receptor beta chains sequenced from a single sample in a study of blood T cell repertoires in COVID-19 (dated by TCRdb to the early 2020s). Libraries were made using the immunoSEQ multiplex PCR assay. TCRdb took this table from immuneACCESS and kept in-frame rearrangements with V and J called. Such tables lack part of the clones; where checked against another copy, unresolved V genes explain under half of the gap, and the rest is unexplained. In all, the sample holds some 270,000 clones, and about 83% of those were seen once. The ten largest make up approximately 6% of the sample. The sample comprised peripheral blood. The receptors shown here come from a woman aged 80 or older with COVID-19, enrolled during active disease.

CDR3 DNA sequence: TGTGCCAGCACCCACGGGACCGGAGGGGGCCGGTACAATGAGCAGTTCTTC. It specifies CASTHGTGGGRYNEQFF. This chain joins TRBV28 and TRBJ2-1; tentative D call: TRBD1 (7 bases). Between the trimmed V and J ends, which lost 7 bases and 4 bases, there was a span of 23 bases. The germline CDR1 and CDR2 sequences are MDHEN and SYDVKM. The CDR3 has 17 residues.

The V and J genes are TRBV29-1 and TRBJ1-4, with D tentatively TRBD1 (6 bases). The CDR3 extends over 13 amino acids. Germline CDR1 SQVTM, CDR2 ANQGSEA. V shed 6 bases and J shed 7 bases, with 15 bases lying between them. CDR3 DNA: TGCAGCGTCTCAAGACAGGATCGTGAAAAACTGTTTTTT. Translating it yields CSVSRQDREKLFF.

CDR3 sequence: CSATTGISEAFF. Written as DNA, the CDR3 is TGCAGCGCTACGACAGGGATCTCTGAAGCTTTCTTT. The V and J genes are TRBV29-1 and TRBJ1-1; the match to TRBD1 covers 7 bases. The CDR3 is made up of 12 amino acids. Germline CDR1 SQVTM, CDR2 ANQGSEA. V dropped 7 bases and J dropped 6; count of bases not matched to a gene: 8.

This chain links TRBV6-6 with TRBJ2-1, with 8 positions matching TRBD2. CDR3 length equals 17 residues. The germline V gene has CDR1 MNHNY and CDR2 SVGAGI (reference sequence). The V gene end was trimmed by 5 bases and the J gene end by 2 bases; junction bases not matched to a gene: 11. CDR3 nucleotides: TGTGCCAGCAGTCGCGGGGGGAAGGTGGGACCCTACAATGAGCAGTTCTTC. Its protein product is CASSRGGKVGPYNEQFF.

J is TRBJ2-3 and V is TRBV2, with 16 bases lining up with TRBD2. The CDR3 totals 18 residues. CDR1 and CDR2 (germline): SNHLY, FYNNEI. Losses at the gene ends were 7 bases for V and 3 bases for J; bases not matched to a gene: 10. The CDR3 region has the DNA TGTGCCAGCACTCGGGGACTAGCGGGGGGGCTGGGAACAGATACGCAGTATTTT. It codes for CASTRGLAGGLGTDTQYF.

The genes are TRBV4-1 and TRBJ2-2, with 7 bases identical to TRBD1. Looked up from germline, CDR1 is MGHRA and CDR2 is YSYEKL. Trimming took 4 bases from V and 4 from J; bases not matched to a gene: 6. The CDR3 covers 15 residues. CDR3 in DNA: TGCGCCAGCAGCCCAACAGGGGTCGGCACCGGGGAGCTGTTTTTT. It encodes CASSPTGVGTGELFF.

The chain has TRBV19 and TRBJ1-5, with TRBD1 matching 7 bases. After removal of 8 bases from V and 7 bases from J, the junction contained 8 bases not matched to a gene. This CDR3 spans 13 amino acids. The germline gives CDR1 LNHDA, CDR2 SQIVND (reference sequence). CDR3 DNA sequence: TGTGCCAGTTTAAACAGGGGCGGACAGCCCCAGCATTTT. Residues: CASLNRGGQPQHF.

The chain uses TRBV5-1 and TRBJ1-5, with TRBD1 identical over 7 bases. The germline gives CDR1 SGHRS, CDR2 YFSETQ. This CDR3 spans 14 amino acids. Trimming cost V 4 bases and J 4 bases; bases outside gene matches: 5. CDR3 DNA: TGCGCCAGCAGCCAGGGACAGCGAAATCAGCCCCAGCATTTT. As protein: CASSQGQRNQPQHF.

The rearrangement links TRBV10-3 to TRBJ2-7, with D possibly matching TRBD1 (5 bases). Per germline, CDR1 ENHRY and CDR2 SYGVKD. V lost 2 bases to trimming and J lost 1 base, with 9 bases between them. The CDR3 totals 14 residues. This chain's CDR3 is CAISEVGQSYEQYV. The DNA for the CDR3 is TGTGCCATCAGTGAGGTTGGACAATCCTACGAGCAGTACGTC.

In nucleotides, the CDR3 is TGTGCCAGCAGCTTGGATCCGGGGAACACTGAAGCTTTCTTT. Translating gives CASSLDPGNTEAFF. The rearrangement links TRBV5-4 to TRBJ1-1, with D unresolved. Between the trimmed V and J ends, which lost 0 bases and 1 base, there was a span of 7 bases. The CDR3 covers 14 residues. In germline, CDR1 is SGHNT, CDR2 YYREEE (reference sequence).

The chain recombines TRBV6-1 with TRBJ1-1; 11 bases align to TRBD1. V dropped 4 bases and J dropped 2; count of bases not matched to a gene: 9. This CDR3 region has 17 residues. Germline lookup yields CDR1 MNHNS and CDR2 SASEGT. The CDR3 DNA follows: TGTGCCAGCAGTGTGGACAGGGGGCGCATTATAAACACTGAAGCTTTCTTT. Translated: CASSVDRGRIINTEAFF.

This chain connects TRBV6-5 to TRBJ2-7; 7 bases line up with TRBD1. CDR3 length equals 15 residues. V gave up 6 bases and J gave up 4 bases; unmatched junction bases: 12. Germline CDR1 and CDR2: MNHEY and SVGAGI. CDR3 in DNA: TGTGCCAGCAGGTTAACAGGGGTTGGGCCATACGAGCAGTACTTC. Translated, it gives CASRLTGVGPYEQYF.

The rearrangement joins TRBV10-3 to TRBJ1-2; weak D call: TRBD1 (5 bases). The CDR3 is 14 amino acids. CDR1 ENHRY and CDR2 SYGVKD come from the germline V gene. The ends were cut back, 7 bases at V and 10 bases at J, with 22 bases in the middle. The CDR3: CAITEGGAERYYTF. The CDR3 nucleotides are TGTGCCATCACCGAAGGAGGGGCTGAGCGCTACTACACCTTC.

The chain carries TRBV20-1 and TRBJ1-5, with a weak D call TRBD1 (6 bases). The CDR3 contains 14 residues. Germline CDR1 is DFQATT and CDR2 is SNEGSKA (reference sequence). The V end was cut by 3 bases, the J end by 7 bases, with 16 bases between. The CDR3 DNA reads as TGCAGTGCTAGTGACGCCAGGGGTGGGCAGCCCCAGCATTTT. Amino acids: CSASDARGGQPQHF.

V is TRBV19 and J is TRBJ2-7; 9 bases align to TRBD1. J lost 1 base, V lost 4 bases, and 8 bases had no gene match. The CDR3 is 16 residues long. Germline lookup yields CDR1 LNHDA and CDR2 SQIVND (reference sequence). CDR3: CASSTTGGSWSYEQYF. The CDR3 region has the DNA TGTGCCAGTAGTACTACAGGGGGCAGCTGGTCCTACGAGCAGTACTTC.

The chain couples TRBV11-2 to TRBJ2-1; 8 bases are a match to TRBD2. This CDR3 is 16 amino acids long. Germline loops: CDR1 SGHAT, CDR2 FQNNGV. The ends lost 0 bases at V and 7 bases at J; junction bases unmatched: 8. The CDR3 loop reads CASSLDRRGENNEQFF. CDR3 nucleotides: TGTGCCAGCAGCTTAGATCGGCGGGGGGAAAATAATGAGCAGTTCTTC.

The chain recombines TRBV7-9 with TRBJ1-1; maybe TRBD1 (6 bases). This CDR3 has 15 residues. Germline CDR1 SEHNR, CDR2 FQNEAQ (reference sequence). V lost 5 bases and J lost 1, with 14 bases in between. CDR3 DNA: TGTGCCAGCAGCCCAGATCTACAGGGGAACACTGAAGCTTTCTTT. As protein: CASSPDLQGNTEAFF.

The V and J genes are TRBV3-1 (or the pseudogene TRBV3-2) and TRBJ1-1; D is unresolved. V dropped 1 base and J dropped 8 bases, with 14 bases sitting between them. CDR3 length: 14 residues. In germline, CDR1 is LGHDT, CDR2 YNNKEL (reference sequence). In DNA form, the CDR3 reads TGTGCCAGCAGCCAAGGCGGCCCTGGAGGGGAAGCTTTCTTT. Translation gives CASSQGGPGGEAFF.

Many counts were recorded for this clone. This sequence joins TRBV12-5 and TRBJ1-5, with no clear D. Trimming took 10 bases from V and 7 from J, leaving 17 bases between them. Germline lookup yields CDR1 LGHNT and CDR2 FRNRAP. This CDR3 is 13 amino acids long. CDR3 DNA sequence: TGTGCTACCGCGTTAAGAGAGGGACAGCCCCAGCATTTT. It yields the protein CATALREGQPQHF.

V gene TRBV30 combines with J gene TRBJ2-7, with TRBD1 identical over 9 bases. CDR3 size: 13 residues. Germline V lookup: CDR1 GTSNPN, CDR2 SVGIG (reference sequence). Trimming at V came to 7 bases and at J to 6 bases, leaving 10 bases not matched to a gene. This chain's CDR3 is CASEPGQGREQYF. Written as DNA, the CDR3 is TGTGCCTCCGAACCGGGACAGGGTCGCGAGCAGTACTTC.

CDR3 nucleotide sequence: TGTGCCATCAGTGTGGCTAGCGGGGGTCGGGGCACCGGGGAGCTGTTTTTT. It specifies CAISVASGGRGTGELFF. V usage is TRBV10-3 and J usage is TRBJ2-2; 10 bases are a match to TRBD2. CDR3 length: 17 amino acids. V trimming: 4 bases; J trimming: 4 bases; junction bases outside the gene matches: 9. The germline CDR1 and CDR2 sequences are ENHRY and SYGVKD.